Shown below are 18 T cell receptor beta chains from a single sample sequenced in a study of cytomegalovirus exposure and HLA in healthy donors. Both 60 Vbeta primers and 13 Jbeta primers went into the PCR. The repertoire was sequenced with immunoSEQ multiplex PCR; TCRdb's copy has only in-frame clones and lacks some. This sample has around 89,000 clones; roughly 70% occur once, and the top ten carry about 2.9%. The sequencing sample was made of PBMCs. These receptors all stem from a man aged 40-55 years in good health and CMV-seronegative.

This clone was recorded a few times. The V call is TRBV7-6, the J call TRBJ1-2, with D perhaps TRBD1 (5 bases). Germline-derived CDR1 and CDR2 are SGHVS and FNYEAQ. V was clipped by 5 bases and J by 7 bases, with 20 bases between them. The CDR3 covers 15 residues. The CDR3 is CASSTSRDSIGGYTF. In nucleotides, the CDR3 is TGTGCCAGCAGCACCTCACGGGACTCTATCGGTGGCTACACCTTC.

The gene calls are TRBV6-1 and TRBJ2-3, with D possibly being TRBD2 (5 bases). CDR1 MNHNS and CDR2 SASEGT come from the germline V gene. Trimming left V 5 bases short and J 6 bases short, with 12 bases between. The CDR3 is 13 residues long. CDR3 loop: CASSIREMDTQYF. The DNA of the CDR3 is TGTGCCAGCAGTATCCGGGAAATGGATACGCAGTATTTT.

This chain uses TRBV7-2 with TRBJ2-1; maybe TRBD2 (5 bases). V lost 7 bases and J 5 bases, leaving 15 bases between the germline ends. Germline V lookup: CDR1 SGHTA, CDR2 FQGNSA. This CDR3 has 14 residues. In nucleotides, the CDR3 is TGTGCCAGCACCTTGGGGAGATTCAACAATGAGCAGTTCTTC. This codes for CASTLGRFNNEQFF.

The chain joins TRBV28 to TRBJ2-1, with 10 bases identical to TRBD2. Germline V gene sequence: CDR1 MDHEN, CDR2 SYDVKM. The CDR3 length is 14 residues. V trimming: 6 bases; J trimming: 4 bases; junction bases outside the gene matches: 3. The CDR3 sequence is CASRIAGGYNEQFF. CDR3 DNA sequence: TGTGCCAGCAGAATAGCGGGGGGTTACAATGAGCAGTTCTTC.

The chain links TRBV2 to TRBJ1-6; TRBD1 matches at 9 bases. The CDR3 covers 13 residues. With 8 bases clipped from V and 10 bases from J, the junction kept 6 bases outside the gene matches. Germline CDR1 and CDR2: SNHLY and FYNNEI. The CDR3 sequence is CASVRDRESPLHF. Written as DNA, the CDR3 is TGTGCCAGCGTCCGGGACAGGGAGTCACCCCTCCACTTT. The full variable domain, completed using reference TRBV2 and TRBJ1-6, is EPEVTQTPSHQVTQMGQEVILRCVPISNHLYFYWYRQILGQKVEFLVSFYNNEISEKSEIFDDQFSVERPDGSNFTLKIRSTKLEDSAMYFCASVRDRESPLHFGNGTRLTVT.

Regarding this clone: Compared with germline, one end of the junction differs, possibly owing to a read error. The CDR3 coding sequence is TGTTCCAGCAGCCGGGACAGGGGGCCCCGGGGGAACACTGAAGCTTTCTTT. Protein: CSSSRDRGPRGNTEAFF. The chain recombines TRBV7-9 with TRBJ1-1; TRBD1 agrees at 12 bases. The CDR3 runs to 17 residues. Germline CDR1 is SEHNR and CDR2 is FQNEAQ (reference sequence).

The chain employs TRBV6-5 and TRBJ1-1; maybe TRBD1 (6 bases). Germline CDR1 reads MNHEY; CDR2 reads SVGAGI. With 5 bases removed from V and 0 bases from J, the gap between germline ends came to 13 bases. CDR3 length: 15 amino acids. Here the CDR3 reads CASSRRDNMNTEAFF. CDR3 sequence (DNA): TGTGCCAGCAGTCGCAGGGACAACATGAACACTGAAGCTTTCTTT.

This rearrangement joins TRBV11-1 to TRBJ1-2; D perhaps matches TRBD1 (5 bases). Between the trimmed V and J ends, which lost 6 bases and 3 bases, there was a span of 11 bases. Germline V gives CDR1 SGHAT, CDR2 FQDESV (reference sequence). This CDR3 is built from 13 residues. The CDR3 DNA reads as TGTGCCAGCAGGGGGCGAGATGACTATGGCTACACCTTC. Protein: CASRGRDDYGYTF.

The gene calls are TRBV7-2 and TRBJ1-5; D might be TRBD1 (6 bases). Germline V gives CDR1 SGHTA, CDR2 FQGNSA. The germline V and J ends were trimmed by 5 bases and 1 base, with 12 bases remaining between them. This CDR3 contains 15 residues. In DNA, the CDR3 is TGTGCCAGCAGCCGACAGGTCTCCAGCAATCAGCCCCAGCATTTT. Protein sequence: CASSRQVSSNQPQHF.

The sample holds one count of this clone. CDR3 in amino acids: CASSKQSGTSGPHSTQYF. DNA for the CDR3: TGTGCCAGCAGCAAACAATCCGGGACTAGCGGACCTCATTCTACGCAGTATTTT. The chain recombines TRBV7-2 with TRBJ2-3; TRBD2 agrees at 11 bases. Germline assignment: CDR1 SGHTA and CDR2 FQGNSA. The V and J ends lost 5 bases and 8 bases, in that order; junction bases with no gene match: 18. The CDR3 runs to 18 residues.

The rearrangement uses TRBV6-4 and TRBJ2-1, with a possible D match to TRBD2 (5 bases). Per the germline V gene, CDR1 is MRHNA and CDR2 is SNTAGT. V was cut by 6 bases and J by 0 bases, with 12 bases left in between. This CDR3 is 15 amino acids long. CDR3 sequence reads: CASRKEESSYNEQFF. Written as DNA, the CDR3 is TGTGCCAGCAGAAAGGAGGAGAGCTCCTACAATGAGCAGTTCTTC.

This rearrangement joins TRBV20-1 to TRBJ2-4; the D is unclear. CDR1 is DFQATT, CDR2 SNEGSKA, per germline (reference sequence). The length of the CDR3 is 11 residues. V was pared by 0 bases and J by 6 bases, with 3 bases between. In DNA form, the CDR3 reads TGCAGTGCTAGAGACGTAAACATTCAGTACTTC. Amino acid sequence: CSARDVNIQYF.

The chain uses TRBV28 and TRBJ2-3; D call uncertain. The germline V and J ends were trimmed by 3 bases and 0 bases, with 10 bases remaining between them. Germline CDR1 is MDHEN and CDR2 is SYDVKM. This CDR3 has 15 residues. The CDR3 nucleotides read TGTGCCAGCAGTTTGTTAAGCCTAAGCACAGATACGCAGTATTTT. It encodes CASSLLSLSTDTQYF.

This chain connects TRBV4-1 to TRBJ2-1; 7 positions match TRBD2. This CDR3 has 16 residues. V dropped 0 bases and J dropped 7; count of bases not matched to a gene: 9. CDR1 is MGHRA and CDR2 is YSYEKL in the germline V gene. In DNA form, the CDR3 reads TGCGCCAGCAGCCAAGATGAGCGGGGTTGGAAGAATGAGCAGTTCTTC. Its protein is CASSQDERGWKNEQFF.

This rearrangement joins TRBV2 to TRBJ2-5; D may be TRBD2 (5 bases). Germline lookup yields CDR1 SNHLY and CDR2 FYNNEI. Trimming stripped 8 bases from V and 3 bases from J, with 16 bases between. This CDR3 spans 14 amino acids. The CDR3 spells CASRGGLREETQYF. In DNA form, the CDR3 reads TGTGCCAGCCGAGGTGGACTTCGTGAAGAGACCCAGTACTTC.

V gene TRBV18 combines with J gene TRBJ1-4, with a possible D match to TRBD1 (6 bases). V was clipped by 0 bases and J by 5 bases, with 16 bases between them. This CDR3 is built from 17 residues. The germline V gene has CDR1 KGHSH and CDR2 LQKENI. The CDR3 coding sequence is TGTGCCAGCTCACCACCGGGTATTGGGGGCCTCAATGAAAAACTGTTTTTT. Protein product: CASSPPGIGGLNEKLFF.

This clone was seen only a few times. The chain recombines TRBV27 with TRBJ2-7; 10 bases agree with TRBD1. The length of the CDR3 is 14 residues. Germline lookup yields CDR1 MNHEY and CDR2 SMNVEV (reference sequence). With 4 bases clipped from V and 2 bases from J, the junction kept 2 bases outside the gene matches. CDR3 loop: CASSWDRGAYEQYF. The CDR3 DNA sequence: TGTGCCAGCAGTTGGGACAGGGGCGCCTACGAGCAGTACTTC.

This clone was picked up one time. The chain employs TRBV19 and TRBJ2-2, with a weak D call TRBD2 (7 bases). Germline V gene lookup returns CDR1 LNHDA and CDR2 SQIVND (reference sequence). CDR3 size: 18 residues. V dropped 10 bases and J dropped 2 bases, with 26 bases sitting between them. The CDR3 sequence is CATKGAPLRGPNTGELFF. CDR3 nucleotides: TGTGCCACAAAAGGGGCCCCTCTGCGGGGGCCTAACACCGGGGAGCTGTTTTTT.